Listed here is a single T cell receptor (beta chain). Its antigen is unknown. This record comes from a study of beta chain features in type 1 diabetes. Blood was collected once per donor into heparin, averaging around 0.11 L. TCRB transcripts that were expressed got sequenced, as all of the isolated RNA had been reverse transcribed. The method was immunoSEQ multiplex PCR; TCRdb's version includes in-frame clones alone and lacks a portion of them. Among roughly 300,000 clones, approximately 9.9% were seen once, and the ten largest hold more than 0.8%. The V end was cut by 6 bases, the J end by 4 bases, with 16 bases between. CDR3 length equals 15 residues. Germline V gene data show CDR1 as MNHNY and CDR2 as SVGAGI (reference sequence). Study-wide findings and caveats: Patients with Type 1 diabetes showed moderately but significantly shorter TCRB CDR3s in all four CD4+ subsets.

This TCR was sampled from a man younger than 40 with type 1 diabetes. What was sequenced was central memory CD4+ T cells from blood. The chain joins TRBV6-6 to TRBJ1-3; possible D gene TRBD1, 5 bases. This CDR3 is CASSEDRITGNTIYF. The CDR3 bases are TGTGCCAGCAGCGAAGACAGAATTACGGGAAACACCATATATTTT.